These T cell receptor beta chains were read from a single sample in a study of OX40 agonist ivuxolimab in advanced cancers. The data were produced by immunoSEQ multiplex PCR, yet TCRdb's version contains in-frame clones alone and is incomplete. The data show 75,000 to 100,000 clones, with about 80% seen just once and approximately 5.5% held by the top ten. This specimen was CD4+ or CD8+ T cells sorted from blood, taken in a trial of the OX40 agonist ivuxolimab. These receptors all stem from an adult with an advanced solid tumor such as melanoma, head and neck, liver or kidney cancer. Each CDR3 is given with its conserved first and last residue. Each record gives: D gene, clone size, J gene, V gene, CDR3 protein, CDR3 DNA. D genes are given only for firm matches. Not every row has a clone size; where given, it reads once, few, many or a size class.

>.|.|TRBJ2-3|TRBV18
CASSPPLTGDTQYF
TGTGCCAGCTCACCACCTCTTACTGGGGATACGCAGTATTTT
>TRBD2|.|TRBJ2-5|TRBV5-1
CASSLPTSEETQYF
TGCGCCAGCAGCTTACCGACTAGCGAAGAGACCCAGTACTTC
>TRBD1|.|TRBJ1-6|TRBV6-6
CASIPTPTGRNSPLHF
TGTGCCAGCATCCCAACCCCGACAGGGCGTAATTCACCCCTCCACTTT
>.|.|TRBJ1-5|TRBV6-6
CASSYGYSNQPQHF
TGTGCCAGCAGTTACGGTTATAGCAATCAGCCCCAGCATTTT
>.|.|TRBJ2-7|TRBV7-2
CASSLEAREGYEQYF
TGTGCCAGCAGCTTAGAGGCAAGGGAAGGCTACGAGCAGTACTTC
>.|.|TRBJ2-1|TRBV7-8
CASSRGGNEQFF
TGTGCCAGCAGCCGCGGAGGGAATGAGCAGTTCTTC
>TRBD1|.|TRBJ1-4|TRBV7-9
CASALRQGGNEKLFF
TGTGCCAGCGCCCTGCGACAGGGCGGGAATGAAAAACTGTTTTTT
>.|.|TRBJ1-1|TRBV19
CASSTTGGGTEAFF
TGTGCCAGTAGTACTACCGGGGGGGGCACTGAAGCTTTCTTT
>TRBD1|.|TRBJ1-3|TRBV7-9
CASSSIGQGSSGNTIYF
TGTGCCAGCAGCTCTATAGGACAGGGGAGCTCTGGAAACACCATATATTTT
>.|.|TRBJ2-7|TRBV15
CATSRAPGPNSYEQYF
TGTGCCACCAGCAGAGCCCCAGGGCCCAACTCCTACGAGCAGTACTTC
>TRBD2|.|TRBJ2-3|TRBV5-1
CASSLGREGTDTQYF
TGCGCCAGCAGCTTGGGGCGGGAGGGCACAGATACGCAGTATTTT
>TRBD1|.|TRBJ1-6|TRBV13
CASRFRDRGHNSPLHF
TGTGCCAGCAGGTTTCGGGACAGGGGACATAATTCACCCCTCCACTTT
>.|once|TRBJ1-2|TRBV7-2
CASSTSGSQTLYGYTF
TGTGCCAGCAGTACCTCCGGGTCCCAAACTCTCTATGGCTACACCTTC
>.|.|TRBJ1-3|TRBV30
CAWAARGNGNTIYF
TGTGCCTGGGCCGCGCGGGGGAACGGAAACACCATATATTTT
>TRBD1|many|TRBJ2-7|TRBV6-1
CASSPSWGTGHEQYF
TGTGCCAGCAGTCCAAGTTGGGGGACAGGACACGAGCAGTACTTC
>TRBD2|.|TRBJ2-5|TRBV10-3
CAISRLAGDQETQYF
TGTGCCATCAGCCGACTAGCGGGGGACCAAGAGACCCAGTACTTC
>TRBD1|.|TRBJ1-2|TRBV4-3
CASSQDRGLGYTF
TGCGCCAGCAGCCAAGACAGGGGGCTTGGCTACACCTTC
>.|.|TRBJ1-2|TRBV5-1
CASSLDRGDDEGYTF
TGCGCCAGCAGCTTGGACCGGGGGGATGATGAAGGCTACACCTTC
>TRBD1|.|TRBJ1-4|TRBV6-1
CASSARDRGDPGEKLFF
TGTGCCAGCAGTGCCCGGGACAGGGGAGACCCCGGAGAAAAACTGTTTTTT
>TRBD1|.|TRBJ1-5|TRBV27
CASSRGTGRAQPQHF
TGTGCCAGCAGCCGAGGGACAGGCAGGGCTCAGCCCCAGCATTTT
>TRBD1|.|TRBJ2-1|TRBV27
CASRDRGSSYNEQFF
TGTGCCAGCAGGGACAGGGGGAGCTCCTACAATGAGCAGTTCTTC
>.|.|TRBJ1-1|TRBV19
CASSQSAGNTEAFF
TGTGCCAGTAGTCAGAGTGCGGGGAACACTGAAGCTTTCTTT
>.|.|TRBJ2-2|TRBV7-9
CASSLPGANTGELFF
TGTGCCAGCAGCTTACCGGGGGCGAACACCGGGGAGCTGTTTTTT
>.|.|TRBJ2-2|TRBV19
CASCSATNTGELFF
TGTGCCAGCTGTAGCGCAACGAACACCGGGGAGCTGTTTTTT
>.|.|TRBJ1-1|TRBV19
CASSTTDTGNTEAFF
TGTGCCAGTAGTACGACGGACACGGGGAACACTGAAGCTTTCTTT
>.|few|TRBJ1-1|TRBV7-9
CASSLAGTEAFF
TGTGCCAGCAGCTTAGCGGGGACTGAAGCTTTCTTT
>TRBD1|.|TRBJ1-3|TRBV6-7
CAGLNRPGTGKPTIYF
TGTGCCGGCCTAAACCGACCGGGGACAGGGAAGCCCACCATATATTTT
>TRBD2|.|TRBJ2-7|TRBV10-3
CAISESGSGGSYEQYF
TGTGCCATCAGTGAGTCTGGGAGCGGGGGGTCCTACGAGCAGTACTTC
>TRBD2|.|TRBJ2-5|TRBV9
CASSVGTSTRGQETQYF
TGTGCCAGCAGCGTCGGGACTAGCACCCGGGGCCAAGAGACCCAGTACTTC
>TRBD2|many|TRBJ2-1|TRBV7-9
CASSFRTSGYNEQFF
TGTGCCAGCAGCTTTCGGACTAGCGGTTACAATGAGCAGTTCTTC
>TRBD1|.|TRBJ1-5|TRBV29-1
CSVGDRVTNQPQHF
TGCAGCGTTGGGGACAGGGTAACTAATCAGCCCCAGCATTTT
>TRBD1|once|TRBJ2-7|TRBV4-3
CASSQGTGDYEQYF
TGCGCCAGCAGCCAAGGGACAGGGGACTACGAGCAGTACTTC
>.|.|TRBJ1-2|TRBV6-5
CASTLRGGYTF
TGTGCCAGCACTCTCAGGGGTGGCTACACCTTC
>TRBD1|.|TRBJ1-2|TRBV6-5
CASSSGQANGYTF
TGTGCCAGCAGTTCTGGACAGGCAAATGGCTACACCTTC
>.|.|TRBJ1-2|TRBV12-5
CASGLVQGTSLNYGYTF
TGTGCTAGTGGTTTGGTACAGGGAACAAGCCTTAACTATGGCTACACCTTC
>TRBD1|.|TRBJ2-7|TRBV27
CASSFRDRGRDEQYF
TGTGCCAGCAGTTTCCGGGACAGGGGACGGGACGAGCAGTACTTC
>.|.|TRBJ1-5|TRBV7-9
CASSSWVGGYEDQPQHF
TGTGCCAGCAGCTCTTGGGTGGGGGGGTATGAGGATCAGCCCCAGCATTTT
>TRBD2|.|TRBJ2-3|TRBV4-3
CASSYSGWETDTQYF
TGCGCCAGCAGCTATAGCGGGTGGGAGACAGATACGCAGTATTTT
>.|few|TRBJ2-5|TRBV7-8
CASSLSLRERETQYF
TGTGCCAGCAGCTTGAGTCTCCGGGAGAGAGAGACCCAGTACTTC
>TRBD1|.|TRBJ2-1|TRBV6-4
CASSGDRADEQFF
TGTGCCAGCAGTGGAGACAGGGCTGATGAGCAGTTCTTC
>TRBD2|.|TRBJ2-1|TRBV2
CASSVSSGRGNEQFF
TGTGCCAGCAGCGTATCTAGCGGAAGAGGTAATGAGCAGTTCTTC
>.|.|TRBJ1-5|TRBV27
CASRGDDNQPQHF
TGTGCCAGCAGGGGGGACGACAATCAGCCCCAGCATTTT
>.|.|TRBJ2-7|TRBV29-1
CSVESGPEQYF
TGCAGCGTTGAGTCGGGCCCCGAGCAGTACTTC
>.|few|TRBJ2-3|TRBV11-2
CASSYPIEGLPTDTQYF
TGTGCCAGCAGCTACCCCATTGAGGGTCTCCCTACAGATACGCAGTATTTT
>TRBD2|.|TRBJ2-2|TRBV18
CASSPTSGTAGELFF
TGTGCCAGCTCACCGACTAGCGGGACGGCCGGGGAGCTGTTTTTT
>TRBD2|.|TRBJ2-3|TRBV13
CASSLRGAYTDTQYF
TGTGCCAGCAGCTTGCGGGGGGCCTACACAGATACGCAGTATTTT
>.|few|TRBJ1-5|TRBV10-3
CAISEGAQPQHF
TGTGCCATCAGTGAGGGGGCTCAGCCCCAGCATTTT
>.|.|TRBJ1-1|TRBV27
CASRGGAEAFF
TGTGCCAGCAGAGGGGGGGCTGAAGCTTTCTTT
>.|few|TRBJ1-2|TRBV27
CASSPLGTDHYGYTF
TGTGCCAGCAGTCCACTCGGGACGGACCACTATGGCTACACCTTC
>TRBD2|.|TRBJ2-3|TRBV11-2
CASSWPPGGATDTQYF
TGTGCCAGCAGCTGGCCCCCGGGGGGGGCAACAGATACGCAGTATTTT
>.|.|TRBJ2-3|TRBV15
CATSGVSTDTQYF
TGTGCCACCAGCGGGGTTAGCACAGATACGCAGTATTTT
>.|.|TRBJ1-1|TRBV11-2
CASSLVPDTEAFF
TGTGCCAGCAGCTTAGTACCAGACACTGAAGCTTTCTTT
>.|.|TRBJ1-1|TRBV10-3
CAGRTEMNTEAFF
TGTGCCGGAAGGACGGAGATGAACACTGAAGCTTTCTTT
>TRBD1|.|TRBJ2-7|TRBV6-5
CASSYAGQVTYEQYF
TGTGCCAGCAGTTATGCGGGACAGGTGACCTACGAGCAGTACTTC
>TRBD2|.|TRBJ2-5|TRBV7-2
CASSLGLAGYRETQYF
TGTGCCAGCAGCTTAGGACTAGCGGGATATCGAGAGACCCAGTACTTC